The entry below describes one T cell receptor beta chain. Every isolated RNA sample was fully reverse transcribed, so sequencing captured expressed TCRB transcripts. Repertoires were generated with immunoSEQ multiplex PCR, while TCRdb's copy carries only in-frame clones and drops some. The data show 350,000 to 450,000 clones, about 16% seen once. The sample belongs to a study of beta chain features in type 1 diabetes. The sample taken for sequencing was naive CD4+ T cells from blood. The sequence was collected from a woman aged 18-29 years in good health.

The CDR3 nucleotides read TGTGCCTGGAGGGGACAGGGAAACGGAATCCAGCCCCAGCATTTT. It is translated as CAWRGQGNGIQPQHF. The V call is TRBV30, the J call TRBJ1-5; 9 bases are shared with TRBD1. Germline V gene sequence: CDR1 GTSNPN, CDR2 SVGIG (reference sequence). With 3 bases clipped from V and 7 bases from J, the junction kept 10 bases outside the gene matches. The CDR3 consists of 15 residues.